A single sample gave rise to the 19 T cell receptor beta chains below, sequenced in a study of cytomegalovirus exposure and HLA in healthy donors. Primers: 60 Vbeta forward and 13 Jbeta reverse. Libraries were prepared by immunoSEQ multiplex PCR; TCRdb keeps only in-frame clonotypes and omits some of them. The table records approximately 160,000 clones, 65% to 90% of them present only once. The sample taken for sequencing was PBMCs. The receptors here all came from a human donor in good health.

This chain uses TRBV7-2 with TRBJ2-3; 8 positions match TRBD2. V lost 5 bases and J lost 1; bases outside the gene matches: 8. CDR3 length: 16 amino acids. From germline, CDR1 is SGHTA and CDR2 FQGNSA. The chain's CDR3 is CASSPQTSAGTDTQYF. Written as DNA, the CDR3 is TGTGCCAGCAGCCCACAGACTAGCGCAGGCACAGATACGCAGTATTTT.

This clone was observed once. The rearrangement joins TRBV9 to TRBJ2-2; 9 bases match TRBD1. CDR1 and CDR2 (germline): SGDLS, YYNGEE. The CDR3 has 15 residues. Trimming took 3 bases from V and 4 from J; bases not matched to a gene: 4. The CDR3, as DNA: TGTGCCAGCAGCGAAGGGACAGGGCTCACCGGGGAGCTGTTTTTT. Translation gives CASSEGTGLTGELFF.

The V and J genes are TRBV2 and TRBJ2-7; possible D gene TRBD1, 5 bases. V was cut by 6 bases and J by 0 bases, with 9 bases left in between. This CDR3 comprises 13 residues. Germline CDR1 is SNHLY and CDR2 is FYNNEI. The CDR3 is CASRDTGSYEQYF. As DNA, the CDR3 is TGTGCCAGCAGGGATACAGGCTCCTACGAGCAGTACTTC.

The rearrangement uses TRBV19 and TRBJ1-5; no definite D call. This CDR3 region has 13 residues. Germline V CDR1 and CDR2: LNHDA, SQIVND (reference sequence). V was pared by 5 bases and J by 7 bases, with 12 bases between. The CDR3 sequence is CASSARTRQPQHF. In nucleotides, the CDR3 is TGTGCCAGTAGTGCCCGTACACGACAGCCCCAGCATTTT.

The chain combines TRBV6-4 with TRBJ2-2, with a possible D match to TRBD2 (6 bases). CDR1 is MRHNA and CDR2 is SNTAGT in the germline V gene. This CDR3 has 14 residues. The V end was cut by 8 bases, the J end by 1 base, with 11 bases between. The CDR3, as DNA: TGTGCCAGCGCACTAGCTCAGAACACCGGGGAGCTGTTTTTT. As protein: CASALAQNTGELFF.

The DNA of the CDR3 is TGTGCCAGCAGGCGCCTTACCATGAACACTGAAGCTTTCTTT. It is translated as CASRRLTMNTEAFF. This chain links TRBV2 with TRBJ1-1; D uncertain. Deletions cut 6 bases from V and 0 bases from J, with 11 bases between. The CDR3 runs 14 residues. CDR1 and CDR2 (germline): SNHLY, FYNNEI.

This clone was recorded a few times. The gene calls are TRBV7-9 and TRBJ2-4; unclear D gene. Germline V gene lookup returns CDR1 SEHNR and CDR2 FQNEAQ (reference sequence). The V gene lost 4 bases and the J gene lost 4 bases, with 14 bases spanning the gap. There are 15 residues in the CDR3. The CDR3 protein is CASSSPLGSKNIQYF. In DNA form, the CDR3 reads TGTGCCAGCAGCTCGCCTCTCGGTTCGAAAAACATTCAGTACTTC.

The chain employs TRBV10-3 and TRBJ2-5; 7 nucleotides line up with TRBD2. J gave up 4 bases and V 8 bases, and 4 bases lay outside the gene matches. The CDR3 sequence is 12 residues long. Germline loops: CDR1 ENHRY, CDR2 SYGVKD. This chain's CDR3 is CAIGEGLETQYF. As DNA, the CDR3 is TGTGCCATCGGGGAGGGTTTAGAGACCCAGTACTTC.

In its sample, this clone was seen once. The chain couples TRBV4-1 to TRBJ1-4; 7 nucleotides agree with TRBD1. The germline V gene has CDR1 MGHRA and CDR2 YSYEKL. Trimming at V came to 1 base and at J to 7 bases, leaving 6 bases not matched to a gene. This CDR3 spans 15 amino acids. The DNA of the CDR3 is TGCGCCAGCAGCCAAGTGTTCCGGGACAGTGAAAAACTGTTTTTT. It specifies CASSQVFRDSEKLFF.

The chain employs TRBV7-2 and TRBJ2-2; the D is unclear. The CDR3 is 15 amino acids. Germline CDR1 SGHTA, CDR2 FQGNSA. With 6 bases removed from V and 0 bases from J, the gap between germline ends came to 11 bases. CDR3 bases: TGTGCCAGCAGTCCGTCCCCGGCGAACACCGGGGAGCTGTTTTTT. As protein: CASSPSPANTGELFF.

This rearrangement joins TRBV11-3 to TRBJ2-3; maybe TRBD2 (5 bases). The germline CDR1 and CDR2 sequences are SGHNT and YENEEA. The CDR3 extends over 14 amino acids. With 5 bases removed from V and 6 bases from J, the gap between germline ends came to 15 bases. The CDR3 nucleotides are TGTGCCAGCAGCATACTAGTGAGCTCTGATACGCAGTATTTT. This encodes CASSILVSSDTQYF.

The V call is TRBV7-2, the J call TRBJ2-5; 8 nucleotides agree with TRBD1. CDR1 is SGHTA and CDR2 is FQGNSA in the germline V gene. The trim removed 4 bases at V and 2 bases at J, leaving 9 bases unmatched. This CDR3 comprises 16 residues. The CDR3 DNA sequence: TGTGCCAGCAGCTCTTACGCCAGGACAGGGCAAGAGACCCAGTACTTC. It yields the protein CASSSYARTGQETQYF.

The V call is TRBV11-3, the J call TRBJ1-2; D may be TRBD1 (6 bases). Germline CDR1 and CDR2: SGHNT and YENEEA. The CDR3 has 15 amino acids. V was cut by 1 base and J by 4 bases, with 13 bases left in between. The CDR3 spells CASSLGQQGSYGYTF. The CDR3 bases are TGTGCCAGCAGCTTAGGCCAACAGGGTTCCTATGGCTACACCTTC.

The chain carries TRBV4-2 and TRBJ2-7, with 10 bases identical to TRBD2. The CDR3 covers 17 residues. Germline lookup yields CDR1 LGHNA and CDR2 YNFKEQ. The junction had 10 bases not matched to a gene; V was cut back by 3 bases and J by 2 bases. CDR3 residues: CASSQGLGTSVAYEQYF. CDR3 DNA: TGTGCCAGCAGCCAGGGCCTCGGGACTAGCGTTGCCTACGAGCAGTACTTC.

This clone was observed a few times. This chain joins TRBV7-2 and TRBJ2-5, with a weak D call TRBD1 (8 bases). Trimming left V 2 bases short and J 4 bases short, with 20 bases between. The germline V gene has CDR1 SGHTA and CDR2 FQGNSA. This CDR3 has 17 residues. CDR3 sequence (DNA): TGTGCCAGCAGCTTAAGTGGACAGGGTAGCGGGTTAGAGACCCAGTACTTC. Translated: CASSLSGQGSGLETQYF.

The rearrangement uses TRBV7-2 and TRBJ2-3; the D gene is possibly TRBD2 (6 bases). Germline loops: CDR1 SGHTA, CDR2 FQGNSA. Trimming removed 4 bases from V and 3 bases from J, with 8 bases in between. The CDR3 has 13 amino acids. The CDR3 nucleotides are TGTGCCAGCAGCTCAGGAGGGACAGATACGCAGTATTTT. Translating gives CASSSGGTDTQYF.

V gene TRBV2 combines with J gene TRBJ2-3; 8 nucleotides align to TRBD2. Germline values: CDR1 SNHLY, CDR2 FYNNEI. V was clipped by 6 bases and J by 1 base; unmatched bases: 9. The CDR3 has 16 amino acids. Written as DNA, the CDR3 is TGTGCCAGCAGCTACCAACACGGGGGGGGCACAGATACGCAGTATTTT. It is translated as CASSYQHGGGTDTQYF.

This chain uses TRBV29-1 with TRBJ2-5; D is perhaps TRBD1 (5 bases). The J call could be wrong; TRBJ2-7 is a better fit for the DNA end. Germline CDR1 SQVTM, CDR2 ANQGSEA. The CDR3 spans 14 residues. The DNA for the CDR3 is TGCAGCGTTGAAGTCGCAGGGAAGGCCTACGAGCAGTACTTC. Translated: CSVEVAGKAYEQYF.

DNA of the CDR3: TGCGCCAGCAGCCTACAGGGGGGCGGCACTGAAGCTTTCTTT. Its protein product is CASSLQGGGTEAFF. This sequence joins TRBV5-1 and TRBJ1-1; 8 positions match TRBD1. Trimming at V came to 4 bases and at J to 4 bases, leaving 6 bases not matched to a gene. This CDR3 is 14 amino acids long. The germline V gene has CDR1 SGHRS and CDR2 YFSETQ.